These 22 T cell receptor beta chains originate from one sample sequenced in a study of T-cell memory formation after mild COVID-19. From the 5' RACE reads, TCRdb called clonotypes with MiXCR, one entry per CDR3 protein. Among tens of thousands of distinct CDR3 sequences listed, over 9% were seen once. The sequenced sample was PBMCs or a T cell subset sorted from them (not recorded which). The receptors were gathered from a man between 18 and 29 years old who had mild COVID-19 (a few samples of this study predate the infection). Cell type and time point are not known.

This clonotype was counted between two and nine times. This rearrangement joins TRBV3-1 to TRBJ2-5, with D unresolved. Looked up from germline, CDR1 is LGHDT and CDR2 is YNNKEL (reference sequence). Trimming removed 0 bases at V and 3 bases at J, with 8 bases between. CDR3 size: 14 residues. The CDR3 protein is CASSQDMGKETQYF. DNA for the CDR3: TGTGCCAGCAGCCAAGATATGGGGAAAGAGACCCAGTACTTC.

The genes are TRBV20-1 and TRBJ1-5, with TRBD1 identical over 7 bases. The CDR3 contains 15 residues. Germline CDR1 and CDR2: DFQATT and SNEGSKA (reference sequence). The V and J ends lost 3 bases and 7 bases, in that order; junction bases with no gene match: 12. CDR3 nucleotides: TGCAGTGCTAGGCCTCCAGGGGGAATAGAACAGCCCCAGCATTTT. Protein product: CSARPPGGIEQPQHF.

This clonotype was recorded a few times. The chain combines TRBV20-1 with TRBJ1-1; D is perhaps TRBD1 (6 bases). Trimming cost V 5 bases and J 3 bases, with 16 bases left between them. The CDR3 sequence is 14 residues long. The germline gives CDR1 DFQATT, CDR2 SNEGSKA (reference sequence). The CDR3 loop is CSAGGGSSDTEAFF. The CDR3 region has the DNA TGCAGTGCTGGGGGCGGGTCCTCCGACACTGAAGCTTTCTTT.

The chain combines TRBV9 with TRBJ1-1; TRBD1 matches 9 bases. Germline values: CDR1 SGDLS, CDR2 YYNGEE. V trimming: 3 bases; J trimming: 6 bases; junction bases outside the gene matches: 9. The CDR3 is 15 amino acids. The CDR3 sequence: CASSAPDRGNPEAFF. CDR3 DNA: TGTGCCAGCAGCGCCCCGGACAGGGGAAACCCTGAAGCTTTCTTT.

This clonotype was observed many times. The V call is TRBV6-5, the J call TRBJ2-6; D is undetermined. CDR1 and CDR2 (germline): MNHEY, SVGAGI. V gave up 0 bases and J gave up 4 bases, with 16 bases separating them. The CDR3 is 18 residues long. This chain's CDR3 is CASSYSELNTPGANVLTF. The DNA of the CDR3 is TGTGCCAGCAGTTACTCGGAATTAAATACCCCAGGGGCCAACGTCCTGACTTTC.

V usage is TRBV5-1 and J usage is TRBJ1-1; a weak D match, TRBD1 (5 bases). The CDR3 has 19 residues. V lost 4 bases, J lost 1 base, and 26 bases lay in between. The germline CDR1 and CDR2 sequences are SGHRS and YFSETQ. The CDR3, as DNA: TGCGCCAGCAGCATGGACGGACCGGGACGTAAAGATGGGAACACTGAAGCTTTCTTT. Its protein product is CASSMDGPGRKDGNTEAFF. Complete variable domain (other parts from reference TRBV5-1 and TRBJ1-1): KAGVTQTPRYLIKTRGQQVTLSCSPISGHRSVSWYQQTPGQGLQFLFEYFSETQRNKGNFPGRFSGRQFSNSRSEMNVSTLELGDSALYLCASSMDGPGRKDGNTEAFFGQGTRLTVV.

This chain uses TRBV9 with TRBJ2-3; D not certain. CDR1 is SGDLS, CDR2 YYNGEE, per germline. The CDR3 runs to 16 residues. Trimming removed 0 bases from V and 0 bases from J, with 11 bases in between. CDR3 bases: TGTGCCAGCAGCGTAGTTCGCGGCGCTAGCACAGATACGCAGTATTTT. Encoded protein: CASSVVRGASTDTQYF.

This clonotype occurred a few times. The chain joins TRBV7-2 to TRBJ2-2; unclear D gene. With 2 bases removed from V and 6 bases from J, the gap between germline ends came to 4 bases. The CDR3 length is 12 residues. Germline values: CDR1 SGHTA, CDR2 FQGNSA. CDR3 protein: CASSLRAGELFF. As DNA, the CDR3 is TGTGCCAGCAGCTTACGAGCCGGGGAGCTGTTTTTT.

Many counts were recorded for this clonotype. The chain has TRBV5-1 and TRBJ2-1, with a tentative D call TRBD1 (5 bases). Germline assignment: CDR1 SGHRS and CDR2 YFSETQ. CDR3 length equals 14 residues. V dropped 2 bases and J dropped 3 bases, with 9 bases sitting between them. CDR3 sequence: CASSLQVNYNEQFF. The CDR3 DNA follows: TGCGCCAGCAGCTTACAGGTGAACTACAATGAGCAGTTCTTC.

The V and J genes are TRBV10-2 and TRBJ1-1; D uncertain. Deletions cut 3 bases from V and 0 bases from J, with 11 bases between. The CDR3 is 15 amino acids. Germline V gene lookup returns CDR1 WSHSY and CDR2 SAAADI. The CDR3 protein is CASSDPGMMNTEAFF. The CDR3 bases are TGCGCCAGCAGTGACCCCGGGATGATGAACACTGAAGCTTTCTTT.

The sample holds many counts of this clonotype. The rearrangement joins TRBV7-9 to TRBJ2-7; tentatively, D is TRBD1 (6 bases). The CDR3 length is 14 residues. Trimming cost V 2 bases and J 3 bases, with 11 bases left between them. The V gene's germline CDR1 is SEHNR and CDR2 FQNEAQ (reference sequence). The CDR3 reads CASSLLGADYEQYF. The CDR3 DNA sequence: TGTGCCAGCAGCTTACTGGGGGCGGACTACGAGCAGTACTTC.

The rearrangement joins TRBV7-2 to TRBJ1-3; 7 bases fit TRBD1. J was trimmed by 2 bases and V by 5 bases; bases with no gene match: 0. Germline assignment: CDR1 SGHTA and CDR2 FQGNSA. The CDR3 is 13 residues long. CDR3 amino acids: CASSQGAGNTIYF. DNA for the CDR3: TGTGCCAGCAGCCAGGGGGCTGGAAACACCATATATTTT. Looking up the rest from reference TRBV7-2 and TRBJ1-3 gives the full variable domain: GAGVSQSPSNKVTEKGKDVELRCDPISGHTALYWYRQSLGQGLEFLIYFQGNSAPDKSGLPSDRFSAERTGGSVSTLTIQRTQQEDSAVYLCASSQGAGNTIYFGEGSWLTVV.

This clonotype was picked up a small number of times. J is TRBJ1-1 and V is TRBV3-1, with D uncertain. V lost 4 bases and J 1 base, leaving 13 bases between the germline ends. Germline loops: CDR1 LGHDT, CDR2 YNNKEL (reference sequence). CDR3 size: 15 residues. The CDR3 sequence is CASSLGGRGNTEAFF. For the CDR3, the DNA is TGTGCCAGCAGCCTCGGAGGGCGGGGGAACACTGAAGCTTTCTTT.

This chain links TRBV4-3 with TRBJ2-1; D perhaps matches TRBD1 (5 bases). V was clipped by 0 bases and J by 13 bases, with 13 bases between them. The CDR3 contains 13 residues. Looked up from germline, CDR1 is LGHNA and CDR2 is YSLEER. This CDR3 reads CASSQEHQGPQFF. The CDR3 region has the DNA TGCGCCAGCAGCCAAGAGCATCAGGGCCCCCAGTTCTTC.

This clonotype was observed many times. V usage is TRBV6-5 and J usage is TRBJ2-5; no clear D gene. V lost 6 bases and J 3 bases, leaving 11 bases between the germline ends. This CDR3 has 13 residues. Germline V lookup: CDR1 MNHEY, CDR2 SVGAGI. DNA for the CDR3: TGTGCCAGCAGCCCCACGGGCGAAGAGACCCAGTACTTC. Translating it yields CASSPTGEETQYF.

The CDR3 DNA reads as TGCGCCAGCAGTTTTCGGACTTTTATGACAGCGATAAACAGGGACACTGAAGCTTTCTTT. Translated: CASSFRTFMTAINRDTEAFF. This sequence joins TRBV5-1 and TRBJ1-1, with D possibly matching TRBD1 (6 bases). CDR3 length: 20 residues. V dropped 5 bases and J dropped 3 bases, with 32 bases sitting between them. Germline V lookup: CDR1 SGHRS, CDR2 YFSETQ.

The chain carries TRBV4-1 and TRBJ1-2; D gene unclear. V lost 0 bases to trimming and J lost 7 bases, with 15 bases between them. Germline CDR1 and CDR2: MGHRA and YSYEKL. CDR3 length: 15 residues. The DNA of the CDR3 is TGCGCCAGCAGCCAAGAGTGGTCAGGAGGTAGTGGCTACACCTTC. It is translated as CASSQEWSGGSGYTF.

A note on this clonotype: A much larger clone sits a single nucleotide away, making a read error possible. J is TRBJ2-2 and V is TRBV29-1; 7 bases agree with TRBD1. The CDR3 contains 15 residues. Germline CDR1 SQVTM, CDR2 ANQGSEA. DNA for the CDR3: TGCAGCGTTGGGACGGACAGGTTAAACACCGTGGAGCTGTTTTTT. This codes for CSVGTDRLNTVELFF.

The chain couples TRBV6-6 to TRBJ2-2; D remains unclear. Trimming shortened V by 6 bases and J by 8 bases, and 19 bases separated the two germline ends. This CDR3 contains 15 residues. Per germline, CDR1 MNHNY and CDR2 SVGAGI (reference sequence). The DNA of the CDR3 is TGTGCCAGCAGCTCGTACCCGGACGGCCTGGGGGAGCTGTTTTTT. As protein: CASSSYPDGLGELFF.

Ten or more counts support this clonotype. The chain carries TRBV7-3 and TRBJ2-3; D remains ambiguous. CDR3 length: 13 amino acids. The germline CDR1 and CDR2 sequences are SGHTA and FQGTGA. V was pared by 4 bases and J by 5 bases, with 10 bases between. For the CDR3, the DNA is TGTGCCAGCAGCTCTTGGGCCAGAGATACGCAGTATTTT. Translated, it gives CASSSWARDTQYF.

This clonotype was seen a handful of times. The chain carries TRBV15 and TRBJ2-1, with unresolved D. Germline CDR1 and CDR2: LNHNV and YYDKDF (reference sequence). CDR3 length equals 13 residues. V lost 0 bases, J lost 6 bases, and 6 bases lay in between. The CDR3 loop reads CATSRDQANEQFF. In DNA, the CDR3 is TGTGCCACCAGCAGAGATCAAGCCAATGAGCAGTTCTTC.

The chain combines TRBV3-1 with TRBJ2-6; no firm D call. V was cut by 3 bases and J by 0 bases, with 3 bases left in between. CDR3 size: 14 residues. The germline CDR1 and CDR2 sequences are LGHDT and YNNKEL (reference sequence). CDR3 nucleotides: TGTGCCAGCAGCCAGGTCTCTGGGGCCAACGTCCTGACTTTC. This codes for CASSQVSGANVLTF.